The 10 T cell receptor beta chains presented below share a single source sample, sequenced in a study of low-dose radiotherapy and immunotherapy resistance in tumors. As to time point: before trial treatment. Gene-specific TRAV and TRBV primers were used for first-strand cDNA, covering alpha and beta chains. It was with a constant-region primer and a V-primer adapter that TCRs were amplified over roughly 19 PCR cycles. TCRdb fed the reads into MiXCR, producing one record per CDR3 protein. This sample has around 69,000 distinct CDR3 sequences, with around 30% found just once. This sample comprised PBMCs, obtained before treatment. These receptors were taken from a female donor with ovarian cancer.

This chain connects TRBV5-1 to TRBJ2-2; possible D gene TRBD1, 6 bases. The CDR3 is made up of 14 amino acids. Germline values: CDR1 SGHRS, CDR2 YFSETQ. V lost 0 bases to trimming and J lost 6 bases, with 9 bases between them. The chain's CDR3 is CASSLGQAPGELFF. DNA of the CDR3: TGCGCCAGCAGCTTGGGACAGGCCCCCGGGGAGCTGTTTTTT.

The chain is built from TRBV21-1 and TRBJ2-1; whether TRBD2, the table's D call, matches the DNA was not checked. TRBV21-1 counts as a pseudogene. This CDR3 spans 17 amino acids. The CDR3 DNA reads as TGTGCCAGCAGTGGGACTAGCGGGAGGGCCAGGAACAATGAGCAGTTCTTC. Its translation is CASSGTSGRARNNEQFF.

This clonotype was picked up many times. This chain connects TRBV12-3 or TRBV12-4 to TRBJ1-1; tentative D call: TRBD1 (6 bases). The CDR3 spans 13 residues. V gave up 7 bases and J gave up 12 bases, with 21 bases separating them. CDR3 in amino acids: CASTPGTIGETFF. The CDR3 DNA reads TGTGCCAGCACCCCGGGGACAATCGGCGAAACTTTCTTT.

This clonotype was counted many times. This chain uses TRBV28 with TRBJ2-7, with TRBD2 matching over 7 bases. Germline-derived CDR1 and CDR2 are MDHEN and SYDVKM. The CDR3 consists of 15 residues. V lost 7 bases, J lost 2 bases, and 11 bases stayed unmatched. CDR3 sequence reads: CASTLSRGETYEQYF. CDR3 nucleotides: TGTGCCAGCACCTTATCACGGGGGGAGACCTACGAGCAGTACTTC. The full variable domain, with the rest looked up from reference TRBV28 and TRBJ2-7, is DVKVTQSSRYLVKRTGEKVFLECVQDMDHENMFWYRQDPGLGLRLIYFSYDVKMKEKGDIPEGYSVSREKKERFSLILESASTNQTSMYLCASTLSRGETYEQYFGPGTRLTVT.

This clonotype has a count of ten or more. The V gene is TRBV12-3 or TRBV12-4, the J gene TRBJ2-1; TRBD2 matches at 14 bases. The CDR3 runs to 18 residues. J gave up 1 base and V 6 bases, and 8 bases lay outside the gene matches. Here the CDR3 DNA reads TGTGCCAGCAGCCGCGGGACTAGCGGGAGCGGTTCCTACAATGAGCAGTTCTTC. Its translation is CASSRGTSGSGSYNEQFF.

The J gene is TRBJ1-1, the V gene TRBV5-1; the match to TRBD1 covers 10 bases. The CDR3 sequence is 17 residues long. After removal of 4 bases from V and 0 bases from J, the junction contained 9 bases not matched to a gene. The V gene's germline CDR1 is SGHRS and CDR2 YFSETQ. The CDR3 reads CASSPDRGYSVNTEAFF. The CDR3 coding sequence is TGCGCCAGCAGCCCGGACAGGGGGTACAGCGTGAACACTGAAGCTTTCTTT.

In this sample, this clonotype turned up once. V gene TRBV7-9 combines with J gene TRBJ2-3; 8 nucleotides match TRBD1. Germline assignment: CDR1 SEHNR and CDR2 FQNEAQ (reference sequence). The V and J ends lost 9 bases and 1 base, in that order; junction bases with no gene match: 9. The CDR3 covers 15 residues. The CDR3 protein is CASWTGRSGTDTQYF. The CDR3 bases are TGTGCCAGTTGGACAGGGAGATCGGGCACAGATACGCAGTATTTT.

The chain combines TRBV20-1 with TRBJ2-7, with 9 bases matching TRBD2. The germline gives CDR1 DFQATT, CDR2 SNEGSKA (reference sequence). With 1 base clipped from V and 4 bases from J, the junction kept 11 bases outside the gene matches. The CDR3 totals 16 residues. The CDR3 DNA sequence: TGCAGTGCTAGAGTTCTGGGACTAGCCGCGGCGTACGAGCAGTACTTC. Protein: CSARVLGLAAAYEQYF.

V gene TRBV28 combines with J gene TRBJ2-7, with 7 bases matching TRBD2. This CDR3 has 13 amino acids. Germline lookup yields CDR1 MDHEN and CDR2 SYDVKM. Trimming removed 3 bases from V and 4 bases from J; junction bases left unmatched: 3. Here the CDR3 reads CASSLGGLYEQYF. DNA for the CDR3: TGTGCCAGCAGTTTGGGGGGACTATACGAGCAGTACTTC.

This clonotype has ten or more counts. The chain joins TRBV6-6 to TRBJ2-1, with 10 bases aligning to TRBD2. V trimming: 3 bases; J trimming: 5 bases; junction bases outside the gene matches: 4. Germline V lookup: CDR1 MNHNY, CDR2 SVGAGI (reference sequence). The CDR3 runs 15 residues. This CDR3 reads CASSYLAGADNEQFF. The CDR3 DNA follows: TGTGCCAGCAGTTATCTAGCGGGGGCAGACAATGAGCAGTTCTTC.